This entry features one T cell receptor (beta chain) sequence. Its cognate antigen has yet to be identified. The sample holds no much larger clone one base away, and base qualities are not on file. Only healthy Caucasian donors were included. Three pairs of female monozygotic twins, all aged about 18 to 30 years, made up the twin cohort. CD4+ and CD8+ T cell populations were isolated with positive isolation kits from Invitrogen. Based on the germline V gene, the CDR1 and CDR2 sequences are SGDLS and YYNGEE. V sheds 6 bases and J sheds 2 bases, leaving 10 bases between their ends. The cysteine opens and the phenylalanine closes a CDR3 of 13 amino acids. The kept DNA is CDR3 alone, 39 bases in frame from the first base. Library method: 5' RACE. Sequencing was performed on an Illumina HiSeq 2000. Template switching introduced a universal primer binding site; the final cDNA contained a unique molecular identifier, enabling accurate counting of TCR cDNA molecules. Specific primers in the conserved constant-segment region were used to synthesize first-strand cDNA for the TCR alpha and beta chains. To control for contamination, every cDNA library carried two barcodes: a SMART-Mk sample barcode plus Illumina barcodes. Two successive PCR steps introduced TruSeq adapter sequences along with Illumina sample barcodes. The TCR alpha and beta cDNA libraries were sequenced on the Illumina HiSeq platform using custom primers. On the study's bioinformatics: MiGEC was used to process raw reads and extract unique molecular identifiers, and MiXCR was used to find CDR3 positions. Recombination models were inferred per individual with the repgenHMM and IGoR tools using an EM algorithm. The tcR package in R was used for shared clonotype analysis, with sharing normalized by the product of cloneset sizes. To study raw recombination without the effects of thymic and clonal selection, out-of-frame nonproductive sequences were analyzed. TCRdb trimmed the raw reads at Q25, called clones with MiXCR and kept productive beta chains. Rows with one shared CDR3 protein collapse into an entry with the most common genes and DNA. Clone size and V and J calls follow TCRdb, not the original study. The sample profile shows some 190,000 distinct CDR3 sequences; more than 15% of them were found once. The ten largest clones represent about 38% of the sample.

The data originate from a study of identical twins (TCRdb year 2016). Study-level background: To test whether fetal clonotypes persist, the study used deep sequencing on TCR alpha and beta repertoires from monozygotic twins, unrelated adults of various ages, and cord blood. To rule out contamination, replicate twin experiments were performed at different times with different library preparation protocols. Overall study outcomes, separate from this receptor: In beta out-of-frame sequences, excess twin sharing was weaker, because having fewer shared sequences lowered the signal-to-noise ratio. Abundant cord blood beta clonotypes had fewer insertions, young adult naive repertoires showed a similar but weaker trend, and memory repertoires showed no such trend. Zero-insertion analyses could be partly confounded by invariant T cells such as MAIT and iNKT, although diverse VJ usage argued against such confounding for most clonotypes. Compared with coincidental sharing between unrelated individuals, out-of-frame TCR alpha sequences shared between twins had an excess of sequences with low generation probability. Because the same donors could not be followed over many years, the conclusions depended on cross-sectional statistical analysis. In monozygotic twins, recombination models systematically underestimated out-of-frame TCR alpha sharing, but the models matched the sharing seen between unrelated individuals.

These records were also assigned to another study, of T cells expressing NK-cell markers. As the second study states: Three sorted T-cell subsets (CD3+CD56+NKG2C+, CD3+CD56+NKG2C- and CD3+CD56-NKG2C+) from roughly eight donors had their TCR beta-chain repertoires profiled. Among the eight sequenced donors, only one was HCMV-seronegative, while the other seven were HCMV-seropositive. In several experiments an anti-gammadeltaTCR antibody was added to restrict sorting to alphabetaTCR-expressing T cells. In 6 or 7 donors, the dominant CD3+CD56+NKG2C+ clonotypes ranked among the top 10 CD8+ clonotypes, making up 1.0-7.0% of CD8+ T cells. Those dominant clonotypes were again the most abundant among CD3+CD56-NKG2C+ cells in a few donors, at about 25-65%. It remained unclear whether the expanded NKG2C-expressing T cell clones were specific for HCMV antigens. Randomly selected healthy volunteers, three men and five women, were used as the eight sequenced donors. HCMV-specific IgG was detected in serum with a commercial ELISA kit to determine HCMV serostatus. MIGEC handled demultiplexing of the reads and grouping by UMI, while MiTCR was used to assemble and quantify clonotypes. Only TCR cDNA sequences supported by at least two reads were kept to exclude erroneous sequences. Downstream repertoire analysis used the tcR package, and clonotypes were matched across fractions by CDR3 nucleotide sequence plus V segment. VDJmatch was used to annotate antigen specificity against VDJdb, with one amino acid substitution allowed in CDR3.

The receptor was isolated from a young woman in good health. Sequenced material: CD8+ T cells sorted from blood. Recombination connected TRBV9 to TRBJ2-3; a tentative D call is TRBD2 (6 bases match). Here the CDR3 is given as CASTPGDTDTQYF. The bases are TGTGCCAGCACGCCGGGGGACACAGATACGCAGTATTTT.